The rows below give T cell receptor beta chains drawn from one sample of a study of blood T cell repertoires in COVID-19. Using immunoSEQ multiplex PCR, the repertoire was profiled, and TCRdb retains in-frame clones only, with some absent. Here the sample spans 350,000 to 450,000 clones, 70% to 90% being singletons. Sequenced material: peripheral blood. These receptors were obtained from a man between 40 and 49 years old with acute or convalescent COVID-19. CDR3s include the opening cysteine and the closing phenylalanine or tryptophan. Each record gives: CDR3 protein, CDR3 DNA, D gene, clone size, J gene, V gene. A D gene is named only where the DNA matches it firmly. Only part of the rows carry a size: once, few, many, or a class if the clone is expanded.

cdr3_aa: CAIRSDREDFEAFF; cdr3_nt: TGTGCCATCAGGTCCGACAGGGAGGATTTTGAAGCTTTCTTT; d_call: TRBD1; clone_size: few; j_call: TRBJ1-1; v_call: TRBV10-3
cdr3_aa: CASSYPDRGDGNTIYF; cdr3_nt: TGTGCCAGCAGTTACCCGGACAGGGGTGATGGAAACACCATATATTTT; d_call: TRBD1; clone_size: -; j_call: TRBJ1-3; v_call: TRBV6-6
cdr3_aa: CASSIGGLGTEAFF; cdr3_nt: TGTGCCAGTAGTATCGGGGGGCTCGGCACTGAAGCTTTCTTT; d_call: -; clone_size: -; j_call: TRBJ1-1; v_call: TRBV19
cdr3_aa: CASSLEASGLYKNIQYF; cdr3_nt: TGTGCCAGCAGTTTAGAGGCTAGCGGGTTGTACAAAAACATTCAGTACTTC; d_call: TRBD2; clone_size: -; j_call: TRBJ2-4; v_call: TRBV28
cdr3_aa: CASMTSLGNQPQHF; cdr3_nt: TGTGCCAGTATGACATCATTGGGCAATCAGCCCCAGCATTTT; d_call: -; clone_size: -; j_call: TRBJ1-5; v_call: TRBV19
cdr3_aa: CASSPDTQSSYNSPLHF; cdr3_nt: TGTGCCAGCAGTCCGGACACCCAGAGCTCCTATAATTCACCCCTCCACTTT; d_call: -; clone_size: few; j_call: TRBJ1-6; v_call: TRBV7-9
cdr3_aa: CASTEGDSSYNEQFF; cdr3_nt: TGTGCCAGCACCGAGGGGGATAGCTCCTACAATGAGCAGTTCTTC; d_call: -; clone_size: -; j_call: TRBJ2-1; v_call: TRBV25-1
cdr3_aa: CASSQGDIEKLFF; cdr3_nt: TGCGCCAGCAGCCAAGGGGACATCGAAAAACTGTTTTTT; d_call: -; clone_size: -; j_call: TRBJ1-4; v_call: TRBV4-3
cdr3_aa: CASSNIGTSSYNEQFF; cdr3_nt: TGTGCCAGCAGCAATATCGGGACTAGCTCCTACAATGAGCAGTTCTTC; d_call: TRBD2; clone_size: -; j_call: TRBJ2-1; v_call: TRBV11-3
cdr3_aa: CASSLSGGSEKLFF; cdr3_nt: TGTGCCAGCAGTTTATCAGGGGGATCTGAAAAACTGTTTTTT; d_call: -; clone_size: -; j_call: TRBJ1-4; v_call: TRBV27
cdr3_aa: CASSPTGGAGANVLTF; cdr3_nt: TGTGCCAGCAGCCCGACAGGGGGCGCTGGGGCCAACGTCCTGACTTTC; d_call: TRBD1; clone_size: -; j_call: TRBJ2-6; v_call: TRBV7-2
cdr3_aa: CASSPSGSYQETQYF; cdr3_nt: TGTGCCAGCAGTCCAAGCGGGAGTTATCAAGAGACCCAGTACTTC; d_call: TRBD2; clone_size: -; j_call: TRBJ2-5; v_call: TRBV27
cdr3_aa: CASKKARPTDTQYF; cdr3_nt: TGCGCCAGCAAGAAAGCGCGACCCACAGATACGCAGTATTTT; d_call: -; clone_size: -; j_call: TRBJ2-3; v_call: TRBV5-1
cdr3_aa: CASSLRWTGTIHNEQFF; cdr3_nt: TGTGCCAGCAGCTTGCGCTGGACAGGGACCATACACAATGAGCAGTTCTTC; d_call: TRBD1; clone_size: -; j_call: TRBJ2-1; v_call: TRBV5-8
cdr3_aa: CASSQGFGNTIYF; cdr3_nt: TGTGCCAGCAGCCAGGGTTTTGGAAACACCATATATTTT; d_call: -; clone_size: once; j_call: TRBJ1-3; v_call: TRBV12-3/TRBV12-4
cdr3_aa: CASSSPSGATGNNEQFF; cdr3_nt: TGCGCCAGCAGCTCCCCTAGCGGGGCCACGGGGAACAATGAGCAGTTCTTC; d_call: TRBD2; clone_size: -; j_call: TRBJ2-1; v_call: TRBV5-1
cdr3_aa: CASSYSPGTGSPLHF; cdr3_nt: TGTGCCAGCAGTTACTCGCCCGGTACTGGTTCACCCCTCCACTTT; d_call: -; clone_size: -; j_call: TRBJ1-6; v_call: TRBV6-5
cdr3_aa: CSVERVDRPEAFF; cdr3_nt: TGCAGCGTTGAACGGGTGGACAGACCAGAAGCTTTCTTT; d_call: -; clone_size: -; j_call: TRBJ1-1; v_call: TRBV29-1
cdr3_aa: CASSVVGATDTQYF; cdr3_nt: TGTGCCAGCAGCGTAGTGGGGGCTACAGATACGCAGTATTTT; d_call: -; clone_size: -; j_call: TRBJ2-3; v_call: TRBV9
cdr3_aa: CASILGGNTEAFF; cdr3_nt: TGTGCCAGTATTCTGGGGGGGAACACTGAAGCTTTCTTT; d_call: -; clone_size: -; j_call: TRBJ1-1; v_call: TRBV19
cdr3_aa: CASSLNADRGTEAFF; cdr3_nt: TGTGCCAGCAGTTTAAACGCCGACAGGGGCACTGAAGCTTTCTTT; d_call: TRBD1; clone_size: -; j_call: TRBJ1-1; v_call: TRBV27
cdr3_aa: CASSLDWAREGEQFF; cdr3_nt: TGTGCCAGCAGCTTAGATTGGGCCCGGGAGGGGGAGCAGTTCTTC; d_call: TRBD2; clone_size: -; j_call: TRBJ2-1; v_call: TRBV11-2
cdr3_aa: CASSPGDRLNQPQHF; cdr3_nt: TGTGCCAGCAGCCCCGGGGACAGACTAAATCAGCCCCAGCATTTT; d_call: TRBD1; clone_size: -; j_call: TRBJ1-5; v_call: TRBV4-2
cdr3_aa: CASSPRLSLVGGYTF; cdr3_nt: TGTGCCAGCAGCCCCCGACTTTCCCTGGTGGGTGGCTACACCTTC; d_call: -; clone_size: -; j_call: TRBJ1-2; v_call: TRBV9
cdr3_aa: CASSSGLAGVRAQYF; cdr3_nt: TGTGCCAGCAGCTCGGGACTAGCGGGAGTTCGAGCGCAGTATTTT; d_call: TRBD2; clone_size: -; j_call: TRBJ2-3; v_call: TRBV9
cdr3_aa: CASSYAPGDSGNTIYF; cdr3_nt: TGTGCCAGCAGTTATGCTCCGGGAGACTCTGGAAACACCATATATTTT; d_call: -; clone_size: -; j_call: TRBJ1-3; v_call: TRBV7-2
cdr3_aa: CATSLGGGSGYTF; cdr3_nt: TGTGCCACATCCTTGGGGGGCGGGAGTGGCTACACCTTC; d_call: -; clone_size: -; j_call: TRBJ1-2; v_call: TRBV13
cdr3_aa: CASSQEGVQETQYF; cdr3_nt: TGTGCCAGCAGCCAAGAAGGGGTTCAAGAGACCCAGTACTTC; d_call: -; clone_size: -; j_call: TRBJ2-5; v_call: TRBV4-2
cdr3_aa: CASSMRTGDNEKLFF; cdr3_nt: TGTGCCAGCAGCATGAGGACAGGGGATAATGAAAAACTGTTTTTT; d_call: TRBD1; clone_size: -; j_call: TRBJ1-4; v_call: TRBV7-6
cdr3_aa: CASSIGLINYGYTF; cdr3_nt: TGTGCCAGTAGTATCGGGTTAATTAACTATGGCTACACCTTC; d_call: -; clone_size: -; j_call: TRBJ1-2; v_call: TRBV19
cdr3_aa: CASSPGEGNTIYF; cdr3_nt: TGTGCCAGCAGTCCCGGGGAGGGAAACACCATATATTTT; d_call: -; clone_size: -; j_call: TRBJ1-3; v_call: TRBV7-2
cdr3_aa: CASSPPHRGADTQYF; cdr3_nt: TGTGCCAGCTCACCACCACACAGGGGTGCAGATACGCAGTATTTT; d_call: TRBD1; clone_size: -; j_call: TRBJ2-3; v_call: TRBV18
cdr3_aa: CAWSVARGNGYTF; cdr3_nt: TGTGCCTGGAGTGTAGCCAGGGGCAATGGCTACACCTTC; d_call: -; clone_size: -; j_call: TRBJ1-2; v_call: TRBV30
cdr3_aa: CASSPQTGAGDYGYTF; cdr3_nt: TGTGCCAGCAGCCCCCAGACAGGGGCTGGAGACTATGGCTACACCTTC; d_call: TRBD1; clone_size: few; j_call: TRBJ1-2; v_call: TRBV7-2
cdr3_aa: CASSHKGPGLRGNEQFF; cdr3_nt: TGCGCCAGCAGCCATAAAGGGCCAGGACTAAGAGGGAATGAGCAGTTCTTC; d_call: -; clone_size: -; j_call: TRBJ2-1; v_call: TRBV4-1
cdr3_aa: CASSYPQDSNQPQHF; cdr3_nt: TGTGCCAGCAGTTACCCCCAGGATTCCAATCAGCCCCAGCATTTT; d_call: -; clone_size: -; j_call: TRBJ1-5; v_call: TRBV6-6
cdr3_aa: CASSTGTSKILTTETQYF; cdr3_nt: TGTGCCAGTAGTACCGGGACTAGTAAGATTCTAACTACCGAGACCCAGTACTTC; d_call: TRBD2; clone_size: -; j_call: TRBJ2-5; v_call: TRBV19
cdr3_aa: CAISPGLSDDEQFF; cdr3_nt: TGTGCCATCAGCCCGGGACTCAGTGACGATGAGCAGTTCTTC; d_call: -; clone_size: few; j_call: TRBJ2-1; v_call: TRBV10-3